The clone carrying this T cell receptor (beta chain) occurred a few times. Its antigen is not known. The entry originates in a study of T cell repertoires in cytomegalovirus infection. Study-wide background: Both recently identified HLA-C-restricted and well-studied HLA-B-restricted CMV epitopes were used in the study. Public TCR beta signatures indicated both CMV infection and matching HLA type. Study-level points and caveats: Totalled public TCR beta family frequency picked out people who carried CMV plus the relevant HLA.

This CDR3 has 16 residues. Germline CDR1 is DFQATT and CDR2 is SNEGSKA (reference sequence). J gave up 4 bases and V 0 bases, and 7 bases lay outside the gene matches. TCRdb re-called the reads through MiXCR, storing one row per CDR3 protein. Among hundreds of thousands of distinct CDR3 sequences listed, about a third were seen once. This receptor was taken from a human donor in good health (CMV status not recorded). Some clones in this sample may be carry-over from other donors' samples. The chain links TRBV20-1 to TRBJ2-3; 10 nucleotides line up with TRBD2. The source material was cultured CD8+ T cells from PBMCs, sampled from culture after CMV antigen stimulation. CDR3 sequence (DNA): TGCAGTGCTAGAGACCTTAGCGGGGGGCCGTCAGATACGCAGTATTTT. Translation: CSARDLSGGPSDTQYF.